This T cell receptor (beta chain) emerged from a study of post-analysis software for immune sequencing data. About the study: As for disease course, relapsing-remitting, secondary progressive and progressive-relapsing multiple sclerosis were all included.

This clonotype came up many times. Its target is unknown. Prepared TCR beta cDNA libraries contained unique molecular identifiers. Researchers reported roughly 0.5 million cDNA molecules coming from around 1 to 10 million T cells. TCRdb re-derived calls from the PCR reads in MiXCR, one entry per CDR3 protein. The sample has about 200,000 distinct CDR3 sequences; roughly 28% are singletons. V shed 0 bases and J 0 bases; nucleotides not matched to a gene: 1. The germline V gene has CDR1 SGHRS and CDR2 YFSETQ. The CDR3 contains 16 residues. Study-level findings and limits: Roughly 5 TRBV segments were significantly more frequent in patients than in controls. TRBV5-6, TRBV5-1 and TRBV20-1 were among these segments. Patients with multiple sclerosis recorded significantly lower normalized Chao1 diversity than controls, the study found. By F measure, strong co-clustering occurred among samples prepared in the same batch.

The receptor was isolated from a girl aged 2-17 years with multiple sclerosis. Sequencing was performed on blood. This rearrangement joins TRBV5-1 to TRBJ2-1; 9 positions agree with TRBD2. The DNA for the CDR3 is TGCGCCAGCAGCTTGGTTAGCGGGAGCTCCTACAATGAGCAGTTCTTC. Protein sequence: CASSLVSGSSYNEQFF.